The table lists the clone carrying this T cell receptor beta chain with a count of one. This entry is derived from a study of control samples from healthy donors and cancer patients. TCRdb's table, derived via immunoSEQ multiplex PCR, lists solely in-frame clones and lacks some. Altogether about 140,000 clones are present, about nine tenths being singletons, with the ten largest covering 10% to 12%. The sequence derives from a young man in good health. Specimen: blood.

CDR3 DNA sequence: TGCGCCAGCAGCCAAGCAAGCGTTCGGACCGGGGAGCTGTTTTTT. Translating gives CASSQASVRTGELFF. The rearrangement links TRBV4-1 to TRBJ2-2; no firm D call. In germline, CDR1 is MGHRA, CDR2 YSYEKL. The V gene lost 1 base and the J gene lost 5 bases, with 11 bases spanning the gap. This CDR3 contains 15 residues.